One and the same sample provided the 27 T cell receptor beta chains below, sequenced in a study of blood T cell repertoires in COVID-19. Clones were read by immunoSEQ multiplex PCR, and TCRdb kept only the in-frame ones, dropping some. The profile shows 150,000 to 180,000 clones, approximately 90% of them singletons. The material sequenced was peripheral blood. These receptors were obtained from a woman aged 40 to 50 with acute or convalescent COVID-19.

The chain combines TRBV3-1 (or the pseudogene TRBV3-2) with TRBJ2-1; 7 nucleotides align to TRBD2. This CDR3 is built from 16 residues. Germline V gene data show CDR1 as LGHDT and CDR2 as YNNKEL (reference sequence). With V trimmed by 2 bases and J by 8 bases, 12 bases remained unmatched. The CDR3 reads CASSQWAGGSHDEQFF. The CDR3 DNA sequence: TGTGCCAGCAGCCAATGGGCGGGCGGGAGTCACGATGAGCAGTTCTTC.

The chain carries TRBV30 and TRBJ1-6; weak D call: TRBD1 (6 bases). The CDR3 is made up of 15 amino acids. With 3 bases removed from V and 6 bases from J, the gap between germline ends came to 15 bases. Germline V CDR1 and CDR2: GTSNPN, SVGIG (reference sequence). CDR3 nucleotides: TGTGCCTGGAGCGGACAGCGAAGACTTAATTCACCCCTCCACTTT. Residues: CAWSGQRRLNSPLHF.

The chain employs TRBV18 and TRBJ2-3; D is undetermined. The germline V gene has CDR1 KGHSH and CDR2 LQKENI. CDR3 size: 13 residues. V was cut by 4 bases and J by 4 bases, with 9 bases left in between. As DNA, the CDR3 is TGTGCCAGCTCACTAATAGTATCAGATACGCAGTATTTT. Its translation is CASSLIVSDTQYF.

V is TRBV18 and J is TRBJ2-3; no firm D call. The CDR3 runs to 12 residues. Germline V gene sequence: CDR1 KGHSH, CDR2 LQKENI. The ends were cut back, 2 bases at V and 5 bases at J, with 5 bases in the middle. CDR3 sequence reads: CASSPKLDTQYF. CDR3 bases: TGTGCCAGCTCACCAAAACTAGATACGCAGTATTTT.

Here the CDR3 reads CASSSGSPIILAKNIQYF. The CDR3 DNA follows: TGCGCCAGCAGTTCGGGTTCTCCAATTATCCTAGCCAAAAACATTCAGTACTTC. The chain combines TRBV5-1 with TRBJ2-4; D not certain. Per germline, CDR1 SGHRS and CDR2 YFSETQ. V dropped 5 bases and J dropped 0 bases, with 21 bases sitting between them. The CDR3 runs to 18 residues.

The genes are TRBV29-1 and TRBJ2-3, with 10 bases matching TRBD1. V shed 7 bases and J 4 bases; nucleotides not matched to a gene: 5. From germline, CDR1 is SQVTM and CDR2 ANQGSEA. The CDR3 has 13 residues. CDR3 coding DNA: TGCAGCGCTGGGACAGGGGTTGCAGATACGCAGTATTTT. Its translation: CSAGTGVADTQYF.

For the CDR3, the DNA is TGTGCCAGCAGCTTAGGGACTAGCAGTAACAATGAGCAGTTCTTC. It specifies CASSLGTSSNNEQFF. This chain joins TRBV11-3 and TRBJ2-1; TRBD2 aligns across 8 bases. The CDR3 totals 15 residues. The ends lost 1 base at V and 5 bases at J; junction bases unmatched: 4. Germline V CDR1 and CDR2: SGHNT, YENEEA. Filled out from reference TRBV11-3 and TRBJ2-1, the complete variable domain reads EAGVVQSPRYKIIEKKQPVAFWCNPISGHNTLYWYLQNLGQGPELLIRYENEEAVDDSQLPKDRFSAERLKGVDSTLKIQPAELGDSAVYLCASSLGTSSNNEQFFGPGTRLTVL.

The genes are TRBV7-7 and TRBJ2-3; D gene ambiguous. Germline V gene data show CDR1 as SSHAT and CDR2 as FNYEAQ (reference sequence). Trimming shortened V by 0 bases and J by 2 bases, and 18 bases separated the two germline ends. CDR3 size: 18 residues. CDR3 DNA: TGTGCCAGCAGCTTAGCCCGTACGGGTCTATCTCACACAGATACGCAGTATTTT. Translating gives CASSLARTGLSHTDTQYF.

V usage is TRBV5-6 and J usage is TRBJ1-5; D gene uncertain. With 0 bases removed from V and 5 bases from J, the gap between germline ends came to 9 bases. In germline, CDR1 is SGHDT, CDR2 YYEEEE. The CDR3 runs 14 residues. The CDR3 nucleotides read TGTGCCAGCAGCTTGGGGTTCTCGGATCAGCCCCAGCATTTT. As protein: CASSLGFSDQPQHF.

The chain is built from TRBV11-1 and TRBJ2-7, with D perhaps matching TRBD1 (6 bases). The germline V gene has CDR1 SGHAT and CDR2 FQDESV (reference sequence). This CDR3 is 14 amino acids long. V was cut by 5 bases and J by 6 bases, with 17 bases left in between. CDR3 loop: CASSRQVGGIEQYF. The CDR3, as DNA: TGTGCCAGCAGCAGACAGGTTGGGGGCATCGAGCAGTACTTC.

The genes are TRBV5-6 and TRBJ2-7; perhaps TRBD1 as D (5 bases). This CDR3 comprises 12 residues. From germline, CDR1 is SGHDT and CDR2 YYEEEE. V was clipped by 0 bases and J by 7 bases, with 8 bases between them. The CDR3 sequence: CASSLATVEQYF. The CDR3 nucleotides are TGTGCCAGCAGCTTGGCGACAGTTGAGCAGTACTTC.

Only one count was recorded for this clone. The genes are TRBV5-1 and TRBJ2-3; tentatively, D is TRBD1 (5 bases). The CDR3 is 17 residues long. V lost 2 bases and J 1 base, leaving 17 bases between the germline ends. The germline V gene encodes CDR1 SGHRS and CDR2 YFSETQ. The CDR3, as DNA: TGCGCCAGCAGCTTATTCGGCGAGACCAGGGGCACAGATACGCAGTATTTT. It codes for CASSLFGETRGTDTQYF.

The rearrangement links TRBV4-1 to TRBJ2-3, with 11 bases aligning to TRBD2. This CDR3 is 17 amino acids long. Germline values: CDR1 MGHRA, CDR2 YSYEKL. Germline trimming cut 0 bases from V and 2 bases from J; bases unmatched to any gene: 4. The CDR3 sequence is CASSQDTSGGLTDTQYF. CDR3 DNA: TGCGCCAGCAGCCAAGATACTAGCGGGGGTCTCACAGATACGCAGTATTTT.

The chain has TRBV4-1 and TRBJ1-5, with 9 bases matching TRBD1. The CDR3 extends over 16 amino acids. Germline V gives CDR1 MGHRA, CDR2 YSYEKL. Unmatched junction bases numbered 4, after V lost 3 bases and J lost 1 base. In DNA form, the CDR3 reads TGCGCCAGCAGCCATGACGGGACAGGGAGCAATCAGCCCCAGCATTTT. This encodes CASSHDGTGSNQPQHF.

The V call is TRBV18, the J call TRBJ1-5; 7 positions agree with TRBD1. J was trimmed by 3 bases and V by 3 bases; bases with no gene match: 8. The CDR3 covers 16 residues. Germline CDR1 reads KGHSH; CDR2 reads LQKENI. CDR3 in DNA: TGTGCCAGCTCACCGGAGGGGGCGGCTTACAATCAGCCCCAGCATTTT. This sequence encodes CASSPEGAAYNQPQHF.

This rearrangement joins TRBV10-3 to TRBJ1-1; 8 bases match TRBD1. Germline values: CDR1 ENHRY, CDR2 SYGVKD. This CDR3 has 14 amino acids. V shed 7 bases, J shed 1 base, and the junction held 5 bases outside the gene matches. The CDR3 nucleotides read TGTGCCATCAATCAGGACAGGGCGAACACTGAAGCTTTCTTT. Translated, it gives CAINQDRANTEAFF.

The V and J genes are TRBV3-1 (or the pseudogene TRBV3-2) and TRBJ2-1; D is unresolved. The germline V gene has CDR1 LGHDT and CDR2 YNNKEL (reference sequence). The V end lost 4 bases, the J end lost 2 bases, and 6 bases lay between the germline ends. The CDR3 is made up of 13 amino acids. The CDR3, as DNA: TGTGCCAGCAGCCCGAGGACCTACAATGAGCAGTTCTTC. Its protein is CASSPRTYNEQFF.

In DNA, the CDR3 is TGTGCCAGCAGTTTACTGTCTAGCAATGAGCAGTTCTTC. Its translation is CASSLLSSNEQFF. The chain combines TRBV12-3 or TRBV12-4 with TRBJ2-1; no reliable D call. The V end lost 2 bases, the J end lost 6 bases, and 8 bases lay between the germline ends. The CDR3 contains 13 residues.

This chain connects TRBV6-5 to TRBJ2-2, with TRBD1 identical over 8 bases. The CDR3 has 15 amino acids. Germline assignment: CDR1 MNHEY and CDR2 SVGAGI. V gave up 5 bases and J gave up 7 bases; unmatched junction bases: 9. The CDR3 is CASSPDRGIVGELFF. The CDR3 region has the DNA TGTGCCAGCAGTCCCGACAGGGGCATTGTCGGGGAGCTGTTTTTT.

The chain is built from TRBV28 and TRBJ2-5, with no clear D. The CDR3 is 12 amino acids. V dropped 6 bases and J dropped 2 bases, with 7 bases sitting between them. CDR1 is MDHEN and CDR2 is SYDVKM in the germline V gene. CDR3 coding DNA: TGTGCCAGCAGACAGAGTCAAGAGACCCAGTACTTC. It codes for CASRQSQETQYF. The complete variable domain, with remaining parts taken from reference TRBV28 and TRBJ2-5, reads DVKVTQSSRYLVKRTGEKVFLECVQDMDHENMFWYRQDPGLGLRLIYFSYDVKMKEKGDIPEGYSVSREKKERFSLILESASTNQTSMYLCASRQSQETQYFGPGTRLLVL.

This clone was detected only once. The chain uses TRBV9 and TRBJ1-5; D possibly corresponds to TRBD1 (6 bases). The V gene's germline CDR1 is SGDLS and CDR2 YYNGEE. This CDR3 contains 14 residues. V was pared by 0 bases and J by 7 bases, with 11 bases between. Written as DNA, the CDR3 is TGTGCCAGCAGCGTAGGATATGGGGGCCAGCCCCAGCATTTT. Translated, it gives CASSVGYGGQPQHF.

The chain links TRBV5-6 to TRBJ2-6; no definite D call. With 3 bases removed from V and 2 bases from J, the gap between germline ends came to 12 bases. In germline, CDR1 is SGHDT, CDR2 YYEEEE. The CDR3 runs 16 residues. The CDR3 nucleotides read TGTGCCAGCAGCTACCGCGATATCCCTGGGGCCAACGTCCTGACTTTC. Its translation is CASSYRDIPGANVLTF.

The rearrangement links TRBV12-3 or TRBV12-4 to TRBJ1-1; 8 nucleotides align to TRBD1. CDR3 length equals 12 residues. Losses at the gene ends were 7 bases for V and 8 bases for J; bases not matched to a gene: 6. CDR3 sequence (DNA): TGTGCCAGCACCCGACAGGGGCTCGAAGCTTTCTTT. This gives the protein CASTRQGLEAFF.

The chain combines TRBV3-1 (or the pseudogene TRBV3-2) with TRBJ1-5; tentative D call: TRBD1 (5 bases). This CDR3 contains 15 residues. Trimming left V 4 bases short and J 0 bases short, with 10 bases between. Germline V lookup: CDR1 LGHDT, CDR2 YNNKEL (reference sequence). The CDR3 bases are TGTGCCAGCAGCCTCGGGGGGGATAGCAATCAGCCCCAGCATTTT. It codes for CASSLGGDSNQPQHF.

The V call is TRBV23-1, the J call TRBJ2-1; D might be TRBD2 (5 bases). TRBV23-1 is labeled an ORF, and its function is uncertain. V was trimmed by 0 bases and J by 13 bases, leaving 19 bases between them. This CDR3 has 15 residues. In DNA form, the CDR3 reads TGCGCCAGCAGTCAATCGCTAGGGAGCCTAGCTCCCCAGTTCTTC. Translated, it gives CASSQSLGSLAPQFF.

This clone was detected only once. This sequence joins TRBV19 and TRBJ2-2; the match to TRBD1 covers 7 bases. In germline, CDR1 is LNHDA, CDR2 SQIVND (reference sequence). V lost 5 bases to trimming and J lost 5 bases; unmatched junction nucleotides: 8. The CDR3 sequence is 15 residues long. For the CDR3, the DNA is TGTGCCAGTAGTCCAACACGACAGGGTACCGGGGAGCTGTTTTTT. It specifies CASSPTRQGTGELFF.

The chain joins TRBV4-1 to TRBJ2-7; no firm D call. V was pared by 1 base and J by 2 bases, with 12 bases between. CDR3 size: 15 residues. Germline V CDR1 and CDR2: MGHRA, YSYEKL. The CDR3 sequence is CASSQVNSQAYEQYF. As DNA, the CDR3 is TGCGCCAGCAGCCAAGTTAACAGCCAAGCCTACGAGCAGTACTTC.